This passage covers 29 T cell receptor beta chains from one sample sequenced in a study of T cell responses to AZD1222 COVID-19 vaccine. Profiled with immunoSEQ multiplex PCR; TCRdb holds only in-frame clones, not every one. Seen here are fewer than 70,000 clones, 60% to 85% observed once, and the top ten hold 3.5% to 4.5%. This sample comprised peripheral blood, obtained 28 days after the second AZD1222 dose. The receptors shown here come from an adult who received the AZD1222 COVID-19 vaccine.

This chain uses TRBV3-1 (or the pseudogene TRBV3-2) with TRBJ1-6; D ambiguous. Germline V gives CDR1 LGHDT, CDR2 YNNKEL (reference sequence). CDR3 size: 13 residues. V lost 2 bases, J lost 10 bases, and 9 bases lay in between. CDR3: CASSQRVWSPLHF. The CDR3, as DNA: TGTGCCAGCAGCCAAAGGGTTTGGTCACCCCTCCACTTT.

By sample share, this clone is medium-sized (0.01 to 0.1%). DNA of the CDR3: TGCGCCAGCAGTCACCCACAGGGGGTTGGTTGGAACACTGAAGCTTTCTTT. Translated: CASSHPQGVGWNTEAFF. This chain connects TRBV23-1 to TRBJ1-1; 8 nucleotides match TRBD1. TRBV23-1 is an ORF, with its function uncertain. This CDR3 is built from 17 residues. After removal of 3 bases from V and 1 base from J, the junction contained 10 bases not matched to a gene.

This chain joins TRBV7-2 and TRBJ2-7; D is unclear. This CDR3 region has 13 residues. Germline V lookup: CDR1 SGHTA, CDR2 FQGNSA. The V end was cut by 0 bases, the J end by 5 bases, with 8 bases between. This CDR3 reads CASSLALGNEQYF. CDR3 DNA: TGTGCCAGCAGCTTAGCTCTTGGCAACGAGCAGTACTTC. Supplemented by reference TRBV7-2 and TRBJ2-7, the full variable domain reads GAGVSQSPSNKVTEKGKDVELRCDPISGHTALYWYRQSLGQGLEFLIYFQGNSAPDKSGLPSDRFSAERTGGSVSTLTIQRTQQEDSAVYLCASSLALGNEQYFGPGTRLTVT.

The V gene is TRBV19, the J gene TRBJ1-4; 7 bases agree with TRBD1. Losses at the gene ends were 4 bases for V and 13 bases for J; bases not matched to a gene: 6. CDR3 length: 12 residues. Germline loops: CDR1 LNHDA, CDR2 SQIVND (reference sequence). The CDR3 loop is CASSTRQGILFF. DNA for the CDR3: TGTGCCAGTAGTACGCGACAGGGAATACTGTTTTTT.

V gene TRBV15 combines with J gene TRBJ1-6, with no clear D. Germline CDR1 is LNHNV and CDR2 is YYDKDF (reference sequence). The CDR3 totals 13 residues. The V gene lost 0 bases and the J gene lost 7 bases, with 4 bases spanning the gap. The CDR3 sequence: CATSRERNSPLHF. Written as DNA, the CDR3 is TGTGCCACCAGCAGAGAACGGAATTCACCCCTCCACTTT.

The chain uses TRBV19 and TRBJ1-6, with a tentative D call TRBD1 (5 bases). Trimming cost V 4 bases and J 4 bases, with 8 bases left between them. The CDR3 sequence is 14 residues long. Germline assignment: CDR1 LNHDA and CDR2 SQIVND (reference sequence). Written as DNA, the CDR3 is TGTGCCAGTAGTAACGGGGGGTATAATTCACCCCTCCACTTT. Encoded protein: CASSNGGYNSPLHF.

This chain links TRBV6-1 with TRBJ2-1; TRBD1 agrees at 8 bases. Per germline, CDR1 MNHNS and CDR2 SASEGT. The V segment lost 7 bases and the J segment 7 bases; nucleotides outside the gene matches: 6. The CDR3 consists of 13 residues. The CDR3 is CASITTGGNEQFF. DNA for the CDR3: TGTGCCAGCATTACAACAGGGGGGAATGAGCAGTTCTTC.

The chain carries TRBV11-3 and TRBJ2-2; D remains unclear. Germline lookup yields CDR1 SGHNT and CDR2 YENEEA. V was pared by 2 bases and J by 2 bases, with 6 bases between. The CDR3 extends over 14 amino acids. The CDR3 region is CASSLSPNTGELFF. As DNA, the CDR3 is TGTGCCAGCAGCTTAAGCCCCAACACCGGGGAGCTGTTTTTT.

This clone turned up a few times. This chain connects TRBV6-5 to TRBJ2-5; TRBD1 agrees at 7 bases. CDR1 and CDR2 from the germline V gene are MNHEY and SVGAGI. The J segment lost 5 bases and the V segment lost 6 bases, leaving 6 bases of the junction unmatched. CDR3 size: 13 residues. CDR3 nucleotides: TGTGCCAGCAGACAAACAGGGGTCGAGACCCAGTACTTC. This gives the protein CASRQTGVETQYF.

CDR3 sequence reads: CASAPRGASTDTQYF. In DNA, the CDR3 is TGTGCCAGCGCTCCCCGGGGAGCTAGCACAGATACGCAGTATTTT. The chain carries TRBV19 and TRBJ2-3; D may be TRBD2 (5 bases). V lost 9 bases, J lost 0 bases, and 16 bases lay in between. This CDR3 region has 15 residues. The germline CDR1 and CDR2 sequences are LNHDA and SQIVND (reference sequence). Combining the CDR3 with reference TRBV19 and TRBJ2-3 gives the whole variable domain DGGITQSPKYLFRKEGQNVTLSCEQNLNHDAMYWYRQDPGQGLRLIYYSQIVNDFQKGDIAEGYSVSREKKESFPLTVTSAQKNPTAFYLCASAPRGASTDTQYFGPGTRLTVL.

V usage is TRBV11-3 and J usage is TRBJ2-1; the match to TRBD2 covers 11 bases. The CDR3 totals 16 residues. The germline gives CDR1 SGHNT, CDR2 YENEEA. The J segment lost 10 bases and the V segment lost 1 base, leaving 9 bases of the junction unmatched. DNA of the CDR3: TGTGCCAGCAGCTTAGGACTAGCGGGGATCTCGGACGAGCAGTTCTTC. Its translation is CASSLGLAGISDEQFF.

V and J are TRBV19 and TRBJ2-1; 12 positions match TRBD2. Germline CDR1 is LNHDA and CDR2 is SQIVND (reference sequence). CDR3 size: 16 residues. After removal of 4 bases from V and 1 base from J, the junction contained 2 bases not matched to a gene. The CDR3 sequence: CASSRGLAGSYNEQFF. The CDR3 DNA is TGTGCCAGTAGTAGGGGACTAGCGGGTTCCTACAATGAGCAGTTCTTC.

This chain uses TRBV5-3 with TRBJ2-2; TRBD1 or TRBD2 may be the D gene (5 bases each). TRBV5-3 is an ORF, and what it does is uncertain. The CDR3 is made up of 21 amino acids. The V gene lost 3 bases and the J gene lost 5 bases, with 32 bases spanning the gap. The CDR3 DNA reads TGTGCCAGAAGCTCGCACCAGAAGACAGAGAGGATGGGAAGGAGGACCGGGGAGCTGTTTTTT. Protein sequence: CARSSHQKTERMGRRTGELFF.

The CDR3 DNA sequence: TGTGCCAGCAGCTTAATTTGGGGTTCTGGGGCCAACGTCCTGACTTTC. This encodes CASSLIWGSGANVLTF. The rearrangement links TRBV7-9 to TRBJ2-6; D call uncertain. V was cut by 2 bases and J by 1 base, with 9 bases left in between. CDR1 and CDR2 from the germline V gene are SEHNR and FQNEAQ (reference sequence). The length of the CDR3 is 16 residues.

V usage is TRBV30 and J usage is TRBJ1-6, with D maybe TRBD1 (5 bases). This CDR3 spans 16 amino acids. Deletions cut 5 bases from V and 7 bases from J, with 21 bases between. Germline V gives CDR1 GTSNPN, CDR2 SVGIG (reference sequence). The CDR3 DNA reads as TGTGCCTGGGGACAACCCACGACATCGACAAATTCACCCCTCCACTTT. Amino acid sequence: CAWGQPTTSTNSPLHF.

The chain joins TRBV27 to TRBJ2-7, with D unresolved. Germline V gene data show CDR1 as MNHEY and CDR2 as SMNVEV (reference sequence). V was clipped by 0 bases and J by 1 base, with 13 bases between them. CDR3 length equals 16 residues. The CDR3 here is CASSLSRVSRSYEQYF. For the CDR3, the DNA is TGTGCCAGCAGTTTATCTCGGGTCAGCCGTTCCTACGAGCAGTACTTC.

V gene TRBV5-1 combines with J gene TRBJ1-5; a possible D gene is TRBD1 (6 bases). V was shortened by 4 bases and J by 5 bases, with 10 bases between the two germline ends. Per the germline V gene, CDR1 is SGHRS and CDR2 is YFSETQ. The CDR3 is 13 residues long. CDR3 loop: CASSSGGDQPQHF. In DNA, the CDR3 is TGCGCCAGCAGCAGCGGGGGCGATCAGCCCCAGCATTTT.

The gene calls are TRBV10-2 and TRBJ1-5, with unresolved D. Germline values: CDR1 WSHSY, CDR2 SAAADI. This CDR3 comprises 15 residues. V was cut by 5 bases and J by 4 bases, with 15 bases left in between. The CDR3 is CASSPTRPGNQPQHF. In DNA form, the CDR3 reads TGCGCCAGCAGTCCTACACGGCCCGGTAATCAGCCCCAGCATTTT.

This clone came up once. The CDR3 nucleotides read TGTGCCAGCACCGGGGTAGAAGAGACCCAGTACTTC. This sequence encodes CASTGVEETQYF. This rearrangement joins TRBV2 to TRBJ2-5; D is possibly TRBD2 (5 bases). This CDR3 is built from 12 residues. The V end lost 7 bases, the J end lost 3 bases, and 9 bases lay between the germline ends. The V gene's germline CDR1 is SNHLY and CDR2 FYNNEI.

The chain recombines TRBV28 with TRBJ1-1; possible D gene TRBD1, 5 bases. The CDR3 is made up of 13 amino acids. Germline assignment: CDR1 MDHEN and CDR2 SYDVKM. Trimming took 7 bases from V and 7 from J, leaving 16 bases between them. The CDR3 DNA is TGTGCCAGCATTCCGGCGTCGAGGGGTGAAGCTTTCTTT. It codes for CASIPASRGEAFF.

The chain joins TRBV7-3 to TRBJ1-5; D ambiguous. The CDR3 loop spans 13 amino acids. V lost 0 bases to trimming and J lost 7 bases, with 7 bases between them. Per germline, CDR1 SGHTA and CDR2 FQGTGA. CDR3 sequence: CASSLTFGQPQHF. The CDR3, as DNA: TGTGCCAGCAGCTTAACGTTCGGACAGCCCCAGCATTTT.

The V call is TRBV14, the J call TRBJ1-1, with D uncertain. CDR1 is SGHDN, CDR2 FVKESK, per germline. The V end was cut by 6 bases, the J end by 11 bases, with 16 bases between. The CDR3 sequence is 12 residues long. This CDR3 reads CASSPSGGGAFF. In DNA, the CDR3 is TGTGCCAGCAGTCCATCCGGCGGTGGGGCTTTCTTT. The whole variable domain, remainder taken from reference TRBV14 and TRBJ1-1, is EAGVTQFPSHSVIEKGQTVTLRCDPISGHDNLYWYRRVMGKEIKFLLHFVKESKQDESGMPNNRFLAERTGGTYSTLKVQPAELEDSGVYFCASSPSGGGAFFGQGTRLTVV.

The sample holds a few counts of this clone. The chain employs TRBV9 and TRBJ2-5; TRBD2 agrees at 10 bases. The junction had 8 bases not matched to a gene; V was cut back by 4 bases and J by 5 bases. Germline-derived CDR1 and CDR2 are SGDLS and YYNGEE. The CDR3 extends over 15 amino acids. DNA for the CDR3: TGTGCCAGCAGCACAACTAGCGGGACACCTGAGACCCAGTACTTC. Protein: CASSTTSGTPETQYF.

The V and J genes are TRBV6-1 and TRBJ1-5; possible D gene TRBD1, 6 bases. The germline V gene has CDR1 MNHNS and CDR2 SASEGT. The CDR3 loop spans 14 amino acids. With 3 bases removed from V and 0 bases from J, the gap between germline ends came to 6 bases. Here the CDR3 reads CASSDRGSNQPQHF. The CDR3 DNA follows: TGTGCCAGCAGTGACAGGGGTAGCAATCAGCCCCAGCATTTT.

V usage is TRBV30 and J usage is TRBJ2-5; TRBD1 is a possible D gene (6 bases). The CDR3 consists of 14 residues. Germline V lookup: CDR1 GTSNPN, CDR2 SVGIG (reference sequence). V was shortened by 6 bases and J by 4 bases, with 18 bases between the two germline ends. In nucleotides, the CDR3 is TGTGCCTGCGCCCAGGGCCAGGGGCCAGAGACCCAGTACTTC. Amino acid sequence: CACAQGQGPETQYF.

The genes are TRBV20-1 and TRBJ1-2; 7 bases match TRBD1. The trim removed 3 bases at V and 4 bases at J, leaving 14 bases unmatched. Germline assignment: CDR1 DFQATT and CDR2 SNEGSKA (reference sequence). CDR3 length: 16 residues. The CDR3 coding sequence is TGCAGTGCTAGTCAGGGACAGCAAACCCCCGGCTATGGCTACACCTTC. Protein product: CSASQGQQTPGYGYTF.

The chain uses TRBV27 and TRBJ2-7; D may be TRBD1 (6 bases). The CDR3 length is 13 residues. In germline, CDR1 is MNHEY, CDR2 SMNVEV (reference sequence). Trimming removed 5 bases at V and 5 bases at J, with 13 bases between. The CDR3 DNA reads as TGTGCCAGCAGTGTGAACAGGGTAAACGAGCAGTACTTC. Translation: CASSVNRVNEQYF.

The V and J genes are TRBV19 and TRBJ1-4, with D unclear. Germline CDR1 and CDR2: LNHDA and SQIVND (reference sequence). The CDR3 spans 15 residues. The V end lost 4 bases, the J end lost 8 bases, and 17 bases lay between the germline ends. This CDR3 reads CASSRRGKGQEKLFF. The CDR3 nucleotides read TGTGCCAGTAGTAGACGGGGAAAAGGGCAGGAAAAACTGTTTTTT.

The V call is TRBV18, the J call TRBJ1-2; TRBD1 aligns across 9 bases. The CDR3 covers 17 residues. CDR1 and CDR2 (germline): KGHSH, LQKENI. J gave up 8 bases and V 2 bases, and 15 bases lay outside the gene matches. In nucleotides, the CDR3 is TGTGCCAGCTCACCAGAGGGGGGAACAGGGGGCCGCTCGGGCTACACCTTC. Encoded protein: CASSPEGGTGGRSGYTF.